This T cell receptor (beta chain) is from a study of blood T cell repertoires in COVID-19. Study as a whole: Italy, Spain and the United States were the sources of the convalescent and acute COVID-19 samples. The cDNA or gDNA used as material had been derived from T cells, B-cell-depleted T cells, or PBMCs.

Methods used by the authors: Amplified reference gene primers provided the basis for estimating nucleated cell counts. Measured with immunoSEQ multiplex PCR; TCRdb has only the in-frame clones, and not every one. V and J calls plus clone size are reproduced from that table; the DNA served to infer D and trimming. This table holds some 390,000 clones, around nine tenths found once. J lost 3 bases, V lost 8 bases, and 7 bases had no gene match. The germline V gene encodes CDR1 GTSNPN and CDR2 SVGIG (reference sequence). The CDR3 totals 13 residues. The sequence derives from a human donor in a cohort sampled during active COVID-19. The chain combines TRBV30 with TRBJ1-2, with 9 bases identical to TRBD1. The sequencing input was peripheral blood. CDR3 region: CAIEDRGHYGYTF. Written as DNA, the CDR3 is TGTGCCATTGAGGACAGGGGTCACTATGGCTACACCTTC.